The subject of this entry is one TCR beta chain. Trimming took off 1 base at V and 4 bases at J, with 11 bases between the two ends. The CDR3 has 16 residues. Germline loops: CDR1 MNHEY, CDR2 SVGAGI. This entry comes from a study of blood T cell repertoires in COVID-19. Looking at the study overall: From T cells, B-cell-depleted T cells, or PBMCs came the material, which was cDNA or gDNA.

All enrollees were roughly 18 to 95 years old and from about two dozen US areas. Methods used by the authors: It was from reference gene primer amplification that nucleated cell counts were estimated. The method was immunoSEQ multiplex PCR; TCRdb's version includes in-frame clones alone and lacks a portion of them. V and J calls and clone size are copied from that table; D and trimming were computed from the DNA. The sample has some 380,000 clones, approximately 87% seen once. The sequenced sample consisted of PBMCs or T cells enriched from blood (not recorded which). The clonotype was recovered from a man younger than 40 who had recovered from COVID-19. The gene calls are TRBV6-5 and TRBJ1-6, with D perhaps matching TRBD1 (6 bases). CDR3 loop: CASSYLGQLYNSPLHF. The CDR3 bases are TGTGCCAGCAGTTACTTAGGACAGCTTTATAATTCACCCCTCCACTTT.